This T cell receptor beta chain was captured in a study of PD-1 blockade in classical Hodgkin lymphoma. Findings and caveats of the study: Any patient who commenced nivolumab under 1 year after ASCT was excluded.

The assay was immunoSEQ multiplex PCR, and TCRdb's table has in-frame clones only and misses some. Here the sample spans tens of thousands of clones, about four fifths being singletons. Time point meaning: cycle 4 day 1 (C4D1), after 6 weeks of nivolumab. Brentuximab vedotin exposure varied, and every patient relapsed after autologous stem cell transplantation. Germline CDR1 reads MDHEN; CDR2 reads SYDVKM. Trimming cost V 5 bases and J 8 bases, with 15 bases left between them. The CDR3 extends over 13 amino acids. In regard to this clone: Its specificity is not known.

The chain couples TRBV28 to TRBJ1-2, with D tentatively TRBD1 (6 bases). The TCR was taken from a human donor with classical Hodgkin lymphoma. Sample: peripheral blood mononuclear cells (PBMCs), taken before the fourth cycle of nivolumab. The chain's CDR3 is CASSLDSLGGYTF. In DNA form, the CDR3 reads TGTGCCAGCAGTCTGGACAGTCTTGGGGGCTACACCTTC.